One and the same sample provided the 16 T cell receptor beta chains below, sequenced in a study of blood T cell repertoires in COVID-19. Profiling relied on immunoSEQ multiplex PCR, and the TCRdb table lists in-frame clones only, not all of them. The sample shows more than 95,000 clones, roughly nine tenths of them seen only once. The sample comprised peripheral blood. All receptors derive from a human donor in a cohort sampled during active COVID-19.

The chain carries TRBV7-2 and TRBJ2-3, with 11 positions matching TRBD2. Trimming took 2 bases from V and 3 from J; bases not matched to a gene: 1. The CDR3 spans 15 residues. Germline lookup yields CDR1 SGHTA and CDR2 FQGNSA. The CDR3 is CASSLTSGRTDTQYF. The DNA for the CDR3 is TGTGCCAGCAGCTTAACTAGCGGGAGAACAGATACGCAGTATTTT.

The V call is TRBV2, the J call TRBJ2-1; maybe TRBD1 (6 bases). The CDR3 is 14 residues long. CDR1 SNHLY and CDR2 FYNNEI come from the germline V gene. V dropped 8 bases and J dropped 0 bases, with 11 bases sitting between them. The CDR3 here is CASHRDNSYNEQFF. The CDR3 bases are TGTGCCAGCCACCGGGACAACTCCTACAATGAGCAGTTCTTC.

The J gene is TRBJ1-2, the V gene TRBV5-8; D gene unclear. The CDR3 totals 13 residues. The germline V gene encodes CDR1 SGHTS and CDR2 YDEGEE. Trimming took off 2 bases at V and 8 bases at J, with 13 bases between the two ends. The CDR3 nucleotides read TGTGCCAGCAGCTTAGAGGGTGTCGGCGGCTACACCTTC. This codes for CASSLEGVGGYTF. The full variable domain, with the rest looked up from reference TRBV5-8 and TRBJ1-2, is EAGVTQSPTHLIKTRGQQATLRCSPISGHTSVYWYQQALGLGLQFLLWYDEGEERNRGNFPPRFSGRQFPNYSSELNVNALELEDSALYLCASSLEGVGGYTFGSGTRLTVV.

This sequence joins TRBV28 and TRBJ2-7, with TRBD2 identical over 11 bases. The CDR3 runs 17 residues. With 2 bases clipped from V and 7 bases from J, the junction kept 13 bases outside the gene matches. Per the germline V gene, CDR1 is MDHEN and CDR2 is SYDVKM. CDR3 residues: CASSLPFTSGRLREQYF. The CDR3 DNA is TGTGCCAGCAGTTTACCCTTTACTAGCGGGAGACTTCGAGAGCAGTACTTC.

The count of this clone is one. The rearrangement uses TRBV28 and TRBJ1-1, with D possibly matching TRBD1 (5 bases). CDR3 length: 17 residues. Per germline, CDR1 MDHEN and CDR2 SYDVKM. V gave up 5 bases and J gave up 5 bases, with 24 bases separating them. The CDR3: CASSGGLGSALGTEAFF. For the CDR3, the DNA is TGTGCCAGCAGTGGGGGGTTGGGGTCGGCTTTGGGAACTGAAGCTTTCTTT.

The chain is built from TRBV25-1 and TRBJ1-3; a weak D match, TRBD1 (6 bases). CDR3 size: 16 residues. The V and J ends lost 5 bases and 0 bases respectively, with 14 bases between them. The germline gives CDR1 MGHDK, CDR2 SYGVNS. The CDR3 coding sequence is TGTGCCAGCAGTCTATCCGACAGGCCCTCTGGAAACACCATATATTTT. Protein sequence: CASSLSDRPSGNTIYF. Supplemented by reference TRBV25-1 and TRBJ1-3, the full variable domain reads EADIYQTPRYLVIGTGKKITLECSQTMGHDKMYWYQQDPGMELHLIHYSYGVNSTEKGDLSSESTVSRIRTEHFPLTLESARPSHTSQYLCASSLSDRPSGNTIYFGEGSWLTVV.

The genes are TRBV12-3 or TRBV12-4 and TRBJ1-2; D gene uncertain. Trimming shortened V by 6 bases and J by 6 bases, and 11 bases separated the two germline ends. There are 12 residues in the CDR3. The DNA for the CDR3 is TGTGCCAGCAGACGTCACAGAGATGGCTACACCTTC. This encodes CASRRHRDGYTF.

The CDR3: CASSFLPGQAASQYF. The CDR3 DNA reads TGTGCCAGCAGCTTCTTACCCGGACAGGCTGCCTCGCAGTACTTC. This rearrangement joins TRBV5-6 to TRBJ2-7; 7 bases line up with TRBD1. The junction had 14 bases not matched to a gene; V was cut back by 2 bases and J by 9 bases. Germline CDR1 is SGHDT and CDR2 is YYEEEE. This CDR3 is 15 amino acids long.

The chain employs TRBV5-1 and TRBJ2-7, with TRBD1 as a possible D gene (6 bases). V was shortened by 2 bases and J by 4 bases, with 13 bases between the two germline ends. Germline V gives CDR1 SGHRS, CDR2 YFSETQ. This CDR3 is built from 14 residues. The CDR3 DNA reads TGCGCCAGCAGCTTAGCAGGGGCCAAATACGAGCAGTACTTC. This sequence encodes CASSLAGAKYEQYF.

J is TRBJ1-5 and V is TRBV6-2 or TRBV6-3, with TRBD1 matching over 9 bases. CDR1 is MNHEY and CDR2 is SVGEGT in the germline V gene. The CDR3 length is 16 residues. V shed 2 bases and J 6 bases; nucleotides not matched to a gene: 8. CDR3 sequence: CASSYADRGLSQPQHF. The DNA of the CDR3 is TGTGCCAGCAGTTACGCGGACAGGGGTTTAAGTCAGCCCCAGCATTTT.

V is TRBV27 and J is TRBJ2-2, with D possibly matching TRBD1 (5 bases). This CDR3 is built from 16 residues. CDR1 and CDR2 (germline): MNHEY, SMNVEV (reference sequence). The V end was cut by 1 base, the J end by 6 bases, with 15 bases between. Written as DNA, the CDR3 is TGTGCCAGCAGTTTATTAGGGGTTGGTGGACCCGGGGAGCTGTTTTTT. Its translation is CASSLLGVGGPGELFF.

The chain recombines TRBV4-3 with TRBJ2-6, with D uncertain. The V end was cut by 0 bases, the J end by 0 bases, with 15 bases between. The V gene's germline CDR1 is LGHNA and CDR2 YSLEER. The CDR3 has 19 residues. CDR3 nucleotide sequence: TGCGCCAGCAGCCAAGATATAGTGAGACACCTCTCTGGGGCCAACGTCCTGACTTTC. It specifies CASSQDIVRHLSGANVLTF.

The J gene is TRBJ1-2, the V gene TRBV9; 8 bases align to TRBD1. The germline V gene encodes CDR1 SGDLS and CDR2 YYNGEE. The CDR3 length is 14 residues. With V trimmed by 0 bases and J by 2 bases, 0 bases remained unmatched. The CDR3 region is CASSVGQGNYGYTF. The CDR3, as DNA: TGTGCCAGCAGCGTAGGACAGGGGAACTATGGCTACACCTTC. Full variable domain (missing parts from reference TRBV9 and TRBJ1-2): DSGVTQTPKHLITATGQRVTLRCSPRSGDLSVYWYQQSLDQGLQFLIQYYNGEERAKGNILERFSAQQFPDLHSELNLSSLELGDSALYFCASSVGQGNYGYTFGSGTRLTVV.

The chain uses TRBV4-3 and TRBJ1-1; no definite D call. The germline V gene encodes CDR1 LGHNA and CDR2 YSLEER. This CDR3 is 15 amino acids long. The V gene lost 4 bases and the J gene lost 4 bases, with 16 bases spanning the gap. The CDR3 DNA is TGCGCCAGCAGCCCGATCGAGAGGGAGGGCACTGAAGCTTTCTTT. This sequence encodes CASSPIEREGTEAFF.

The chain couples TRBV3-1 (or the pseudogene TRBV3-2) to TRBJ2-7; possibly TRBD2 for D (5 bases). The CDR3 runs to 14 residues. V gave up 2 bases and J gave up 1 base, with 9 bases separating them. Germline CDR1 reads LGHDT; CDR2 reads YNNKEL (reference sequence). The CDR3 here is CASSQSGISYEQYF. The CDR3 nucleotides read TGTGCCAGCAGCCAATCCGGGATATCCTACGAGCAGTACTTC.

V gene TRBV5-5 combines with J gene TRBJ2-2; a weak D match, TRBD1 (6 bases). This CDR3 region has 15 residues. The germline gives CDR1 SGHKS, CDR2 YYEKEE (reference sequence). V was shortened by 2 bases and J by 0 bases, with 8 bases between the two germline ends. The CDR3 spells CASSFGTPNTGELFF. DNA of the CDR3: TGTGCCAGCAGCTTCGGGACACCGAACACCGGGGAGCTGTTTTTT.